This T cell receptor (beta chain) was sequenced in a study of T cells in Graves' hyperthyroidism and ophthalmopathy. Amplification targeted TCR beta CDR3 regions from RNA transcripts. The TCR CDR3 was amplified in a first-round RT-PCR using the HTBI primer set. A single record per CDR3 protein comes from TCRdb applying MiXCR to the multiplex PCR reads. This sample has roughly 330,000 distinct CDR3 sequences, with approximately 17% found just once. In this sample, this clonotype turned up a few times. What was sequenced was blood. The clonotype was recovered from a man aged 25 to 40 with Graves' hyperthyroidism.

CDR3 nucleotides: TGTGCCAGCAGCCCGGACACGGTTTCAGATACGCAGTATTTT. Amino acid sequence: CASSPDTVSDTQYF. V gene TRBV7-9 combines with J gene TRBJ2-3; tentative D call: TRBD1 (5 bases). This CDR3 is built from 14 residues. Trimming stripped 5 bases from V and 4 bases from J, with 13 bases between. Germline V CDR1 and CDR2: SEHNR, FQNEAQ (reference sequence).